The clone carrying this T cell receptor beta chain was recorded a few times. The antigen is unknown. At one boundary the junction diverges from the germline segment, which might be a read error. The record originates from a study of circulating and synovial CD4+ cells in juvenile arthritis. Study-wide findings and caveats: CPL versus bulk CD4 samples: T cell genome counts differed by at least an order of magnitude. Diversity here was lower than in bulk blood CD4 cells.

TCRdb's copy holds only in-frame clones and misses some; the assay was immunoSEQ multiplex PCR. Among fewer than 35,000 clones listed, about 93% were seen once. In germline, CDR1 is MDHEN, CDR2 SYDVKM. CDR3 length: 12 amino acids. The specimen was CD4+ T cells from blood. This clonotype originated in a human donor with juvenile idiopathic arthritis. The chain uses TRBV28 and TRBJ1-4, with TRBD1 as a possible D gene (5 bases). The CDR3 sequence: CASSLPGRGLSF. Written as DNA, the CDR3 is TGTGCCAGCAGTTTACCCGGGAGGGGATTGTCTTTT.